This T cell receptor beta chain was identified during a study of cytomegalovirus exposure and HLA in healthy donors. The study, taken as a whole, reports: The study listed 164 cytomegalovirus-associated TCR beta chains. A later analysis linked a missense DCLRE1C variant to TCR beta V- and J-gene trimming.

Trimming removed 5 bases from V and 4 bases from J, with 15 bases in between. This CDR3 spans 14 amino acids. Looked up from germline, CDR1 is SGDLS and CDR2 is YYNGEE. 60 Vbeta and 13 Jbeta primers were used in PCR. Original analysis: Unique TCR beta chains totaled some 81 million in a later count, with around 12 million of them shared. Sequencing used immunoSEQ multiplex PCR; TCRdb keeps in-frame clones, though not all of them. From that table come the V and J calls and clone size; the DNA was used to work out D and trimming. The data contain 95,000 to 150,000 clones, roughly three fifths of them singletons. Points on this clone: The antigen is undetermined.

Input material: PBMCs. V and J are TRBV9 and TRBJ1-1; D is unresolved. This TCR came from a man in his late teens or twenties in good health and CMV-seronegative. The CDR3 loop is CASSQSGLGTEAFF. The CDR3 region has the DNA TGTGCCAGCAGTCAAAGCGGGTTGGGCACTGAAGCTTTCTTT.